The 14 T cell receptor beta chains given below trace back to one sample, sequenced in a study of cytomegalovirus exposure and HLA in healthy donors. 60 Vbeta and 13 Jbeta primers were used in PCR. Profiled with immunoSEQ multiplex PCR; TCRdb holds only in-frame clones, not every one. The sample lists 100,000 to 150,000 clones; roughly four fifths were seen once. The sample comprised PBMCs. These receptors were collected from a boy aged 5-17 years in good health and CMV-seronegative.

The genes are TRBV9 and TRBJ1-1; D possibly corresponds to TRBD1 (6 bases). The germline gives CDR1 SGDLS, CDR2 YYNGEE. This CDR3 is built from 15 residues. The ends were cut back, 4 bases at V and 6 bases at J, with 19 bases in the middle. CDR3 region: CASSPPGARTAEAFF. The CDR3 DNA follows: TGTGCCAGCAGCCCGCCAGGGGCCCGAACAGCTGAAGCTTTCTTT.

This chain's CDR3 is CASSTAALGDTEAFF. CDR3 nucleotides: TGTGCCAGTAGTACGGCCGCGTTGGGCGACACTGAAGCTTTCTTT. The rearrangement joins TRBV19 to TRBJ1-1; D uncertain. Deletions cut 4 bases from V and 3 bases from J, with 15 bases between. CDR1 LNHDA and CDR2 SQIVND come from the germline V gene (reference sequence). The CDR3 runs 15 residues.

In DNA form, the CDR3 reads TGTGCCAGCAGCCAACTAGTAACCCCGGGACAGGATCGAGGCTACACCTTC. Protein sequence: CASSQLVTPGQDRGYTF. V gene TRBV14 combines with J gene TRBJ1-2; 8 nucleotides line up with TRBD1. The germline gives CDR1 SGHDN, CDR2 FVKESK. The J segment lost 8 bases and the V segment lost 2 bases, leaving 16 bases of the junction unmatched. CDR3 size: 17 residues.

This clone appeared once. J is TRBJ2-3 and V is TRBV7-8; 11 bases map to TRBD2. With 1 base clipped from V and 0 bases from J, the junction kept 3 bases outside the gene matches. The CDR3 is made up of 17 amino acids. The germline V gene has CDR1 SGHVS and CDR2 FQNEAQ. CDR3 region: CASSLVIAGGSTDTQYF. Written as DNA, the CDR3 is TGTGCCAGCAGCTTAGTGATAGCGGGAGGGAGCACAGATACGCAGTATTTT.

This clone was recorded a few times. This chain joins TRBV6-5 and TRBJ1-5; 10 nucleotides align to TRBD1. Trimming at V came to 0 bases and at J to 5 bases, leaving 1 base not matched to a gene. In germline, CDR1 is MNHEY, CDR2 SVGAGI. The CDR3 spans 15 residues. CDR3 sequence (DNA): TGTGCCAGCAGTTACTCGGGGACAGGGGATCAGCCCCAGCATTTT. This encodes CASSYSGTGDQPQHF.

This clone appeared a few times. The CDR3 DNA is TGTGCCAGCAGCCCGGGTCCTGACGCGGGAAAAGACTACAATGAGCAGTTCTTC. Encoded protein: CASSPGPDAGKDYNEQFF. The chain carries TRBV7-8 and TRBJ2-1; weak D call: TRBD2 (6 bases). There are 18 residues in the CDR3. The germline CDR1 and CDR2 sequences are SGHVS and FQNEAQ. V gave up 5 bases and J gave up 3 bases, with 23 bases separating them.

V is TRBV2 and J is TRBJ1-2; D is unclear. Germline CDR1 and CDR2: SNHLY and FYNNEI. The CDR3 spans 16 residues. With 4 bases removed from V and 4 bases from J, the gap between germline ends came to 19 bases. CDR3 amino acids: CASSGPVEGVVYGYTF. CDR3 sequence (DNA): TGTGCCAGCAGTGGGCCCGTTGAGGGCGTTGTCTATGGCTACACCTTC.

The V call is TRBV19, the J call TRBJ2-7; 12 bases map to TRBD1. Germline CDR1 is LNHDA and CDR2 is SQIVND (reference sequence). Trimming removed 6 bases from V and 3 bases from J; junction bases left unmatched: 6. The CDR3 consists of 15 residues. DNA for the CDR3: TGTGCCAGTAGCACCGGGACAGGGGGCGTCTACGAGCAGTACTTC. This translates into CASSTGTGGVYEQYF.

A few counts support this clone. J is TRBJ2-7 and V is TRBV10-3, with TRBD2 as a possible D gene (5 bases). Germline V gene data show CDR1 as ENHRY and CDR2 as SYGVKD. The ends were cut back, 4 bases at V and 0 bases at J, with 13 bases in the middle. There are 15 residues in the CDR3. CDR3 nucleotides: TGTGCCATCAGTGGGATACTAGGGAGCTCCTACGAGCAGTACTTC. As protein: CAISGILGSSYEQYF.

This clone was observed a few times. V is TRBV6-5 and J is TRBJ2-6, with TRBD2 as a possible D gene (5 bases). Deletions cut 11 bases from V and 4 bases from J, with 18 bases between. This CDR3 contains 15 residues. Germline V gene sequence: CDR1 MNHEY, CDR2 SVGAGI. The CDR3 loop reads CASLRERSGANVLTF. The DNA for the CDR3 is TGTGCCTCCCTCCGGGAACGCTCGGGGGCCAACGTCCTGACTTTC.

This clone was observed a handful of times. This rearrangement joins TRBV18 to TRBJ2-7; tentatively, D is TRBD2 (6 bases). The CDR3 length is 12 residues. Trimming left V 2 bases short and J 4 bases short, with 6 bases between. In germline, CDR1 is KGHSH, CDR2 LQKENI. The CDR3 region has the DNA TGTGCCAGCTCACCAGGAGGGTACGAGCAGTACTTC. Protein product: CASSPGGYEQYF. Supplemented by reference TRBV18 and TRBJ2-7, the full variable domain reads NAGVMQNPRHLVRRRGQEARLRCSPMKGHSHVYWYRQLPEEGLKFMVYLQKENIIDESGMPKERFSAEFPKEGPSILRIQQVVRGDSAAYFCASSPGGYEQYFGPGTRLTVT.

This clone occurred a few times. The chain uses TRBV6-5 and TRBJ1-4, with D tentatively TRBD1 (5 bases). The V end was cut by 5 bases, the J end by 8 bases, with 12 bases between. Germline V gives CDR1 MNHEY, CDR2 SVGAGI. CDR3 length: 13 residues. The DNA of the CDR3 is TGTGCCAGCAGTAAGGTCTACAGGGAAAAACTGTTTTTT. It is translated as CASSKVYREKLFF.

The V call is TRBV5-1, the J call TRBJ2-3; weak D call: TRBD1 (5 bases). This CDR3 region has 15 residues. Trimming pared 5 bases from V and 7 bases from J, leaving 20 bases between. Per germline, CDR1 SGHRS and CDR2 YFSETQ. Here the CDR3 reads CASSPGSQGRNTQYF. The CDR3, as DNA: TGCGCCAGCAGTCCAGGAAGCCAGGGCAGAAATACGCAGTATTTT. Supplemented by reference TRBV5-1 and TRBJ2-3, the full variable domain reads KAGVTQTPRYLIKTRGQQVTLSCSPISGHRSVSWYQQTPGQGLQFLFEYFSETQRNKGNFPGRFSGRQFSNSRSEMNVSTLELGDSALYLCASSPGSQGRNTQYFGPGTRLTVL.

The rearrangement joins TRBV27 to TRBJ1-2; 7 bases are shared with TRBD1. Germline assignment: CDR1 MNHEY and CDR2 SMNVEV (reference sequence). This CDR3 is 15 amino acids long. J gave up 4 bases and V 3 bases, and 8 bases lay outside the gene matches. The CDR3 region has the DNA TGTGCCAGCAGTTTTTCAATGGGACAGAGCTATGGCTACACCTTC. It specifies CASSFSMGQSYGYTF.